The sequence of this TCR beta chain was determined in a study of T cell clonotyping in hematopoietic cell transplantation. Overall study results and limits: Graft donor and pretransplant recipient Inverse Simpson Index values predicted broader posttransplant TCR diversity. At the given depth, recipient repertoires were over 97% de novo clonotypes. After transplant, recipient diversity fell while pathologically expanded clonotypes grew through day 180.

Assay used: immunoSEQ multiplex PCR; TCRdb lists only in-frame clones, some missing. This sample carries around 15,000 clones, 85% of them seen once, and the ten largest clones take about 4.2%. This clone was recorded once. Its antigen is undetermined. CDR3 length: 15 residues. CDR1 and CDR2 (germline): GTSNPN, SVGIG (reference sequence). Material: PBMCs, obtained 100 days after allogeneic stem cell transplant. The V gene is TRBV30, the J gene TRBJ2-5; D gene unclear. The closer fit of TRBJ2-7 to the DNA end suggests the J call may be wrong. This clonotype was obtained from a male patient in his sixties who had an allogeneic stem cell transplant from a related donor, so the T cells may come from the graft donor. Some clones in this sample may be carry-over from other donors' samples. CDR3 coding DNA: TGTGCCTGGAGTAACCCGGCCCTAAACTCCTACGAGCAGTACTTC. It codes for CAWSNPALNSYEQYF.